A single sample is the source of the 6 T cell receptor beta chains below, sequenced in a study of vaccination and CD4 T cells after COVID-19. With the Oncomine TCR Beta short-read assay, DNA from cultured CD4+ T cells was sequenced. A single record per CDR3 protein comes from TCRdb applying MiXCR to the PCR reads. The data contain 15,000 or so distinct CDR3 sequences, over 45% of them singletons. For these TCRs, the target antigens are not known. Treatment in this sample: roughly 10-day PBMC culture with coronavirus spike peptide pools or control peptides (ViraFEST assay). The sequenced material came from CD4+ T cells from blood, cultured in vitro. These receptors came from a human donor who had recovered from COVID-19.

The rearrangement joins TRBV7-2 to TRBJ2-3; TRBD1 agrees at 8 bases. This CDR3 region has 17 residues. The V and J ends lost 3 bases and 2 bases, in that order; junction bases with no gene match: 10. Germline loops: CDR1 SGHTA, CDR2 FQGNSA. The CDR3 nucleotides are TGTGCCAGCAGCTTCGCTACAGGGGGGCTTCTCACAGATACGCAGTATTTT. This codes for CASSFATGGLLTDTQYF. Using reference TRBV7-2 and TRBJ2-3 for the parts outside the CDR3, the full variable domain is GAGVSQSPSNKVTEKGKDVELRCDPISGHTALYWYRQSLGQGLEFLIYFQGNSAPDKSGLPSDRFSAERTGGSVSTLTIQRTQQEDSAVYLCASSFATGGLLTDTQYFGPGTRLTVL.

The V and J genes are TRBV7-8 and TRBJ1-1; D not certain. Germline V gives CDR1 SGHVS, CDR2 FQNEAQ. The CDR3 spans 14 residues. V was trimmed by 5 bases and J by 1 base, leaving 11 bases between them. In DNA, the CDR3 is TGTGCCAGCAGCCTTAGACCGCCGAACACTGAAGCTTTCTTT. It codes for CASSLRPPNTEAFF.

This sequence joins TRBV6-2 or TRBV6-3 and TRBJ2-3; the match to TRBD2 covers 14 bases. V lost 6 bases and J lost 2; bases outside the gene matches: 16. This CDR3 is 20 amino acids long. The germline gives CDR1 MNHEY, CDR2 SVGEGT. This chain's CDR3 is CASRNRAGTSGGGVTDTQYF. The CDR3, as DNA: TGTGCCAGCAGGAACAGGGCAGGGACTAGCGGGGGTGGCGTCACAGATACGCAGTATTTT.

The chain carries TRBV28 and TRBJ1-2, with D unclear. The CDR3 runs 12 residues. Germline loops: CDR1 MDHEN, CDR2 SYDVKM. V gave up 2 bases and J gave up 4 bases, with 5 bases separating them. CDR3 DNA: TGTGCCAGCAGTTTAGCCGGCTATGGCTACACCTTC. Encoded protein: CASSLAGYGYTF.

CDR3 in DNA: TGTGCCAGCAGTTTCCTTCCCGTTGACAGGGCGAATGGCTACACCTTC. It yields the protein CASSFLPVDRANGYTF. The chain has TRBV6-5 and TRBJ1-2, with 7 bases matching TRBD1. CDR3 length equals 16 residues. V lost 4 bases to trimming and J lost 6 bases; unmatched junction nucleotides: 14. Germline V gene lookup returns CDR1 MNHEY and CDR2 SVGAGI.

V gene TRBV6-2 or TRBV6-3 combines with J gene TRBJ1-1, with D perhaps TRBD1 (5 bases). This CDR3 has 12 residues. Per the germline V gene, CDR1 is MNHEY and CDR2 is SVGEGT. V dropped 5 bases and J dropped 3 bases, with 7 bases sitting between them. CDR3 DNA: TGTGCCAGCAGTGAGGGGTACACTGAAGCTTTCTTT. Protein: CASSEGYTEAFF.